This T cell receptor (beta chain) was identified during a study of cytomegalovirus exposure and HLA in healthy donors. Study-level results: With further analysis later on, most CMV-associated TCR beta chains appeared HLA-restricted.

V was pared by 3 bases and J by 2 bases, with 7 bases of the junction left unmatched. Germline V lookup: CDR1 SGHDT, CDR2 YYEEEE. The CDR3 has 15 residues. PCR employed 60 Vbeta and 13 Jbeta primers. Clones were read by immunoSEQ multiplex PCR, and TCRdb kept only the in-frame ones, dropping some. This table holds around 140,000 clones, 60% to 80% found once. There are a few counts of this clone. Its antigen is currently unknown. The sequence was collected from a man in his forties or fifties in good health and CMV-seronegative. Material: PBMCs. This chain joins TRBV5-6 and TRBJ2-7, with 8 bases identical to TRBD1. In DNA form, the CDR3 reads TGTGCCAGCAGCTATATAGGACAGGGCCCCTACGAGCAGTACTTC. Translating it yields CASSYIGQGPYEQYF.